This T cell receptor (beta chain) was identified during a study of shared clonotypes between healthy human individuals. Produced via immunoSEQ multiplex PCR; TCRdb's table is partial and in-frame only. The profile covers hundreds of thousands of clones, with 79% appearing a single time and about 13% taken by the ten largest. The CDR3 runs to 15 residues. Germline V gives CDR1 SGDLS, CDR2 YYNGEE. Deletions cut 0 bases from V and 4 bases from J, with 13 bases between. The chain couples TRBV9 to TRBJ2-5; D uncertain. Sequencing was done on a sample of PBMCs. The receptor was derived from a woman aged 35 to 49 in good health. Some clones in this sample may be carry-over from other donors' samples. The CDR3 here is CASSVGAVESETQYF. The CDR3 DNA reads as TGTGCCAGCAGCGTAGGGGCGGTTGAGTCAGAGACCCAGTACTTC.